This T cell receptor (beta chain) was documented in a study of identical twins. A universal primer site arose from template switching, and cDNA bore unique molecular identifiers. One entry per CDR3 protein results from TCRdb running MiXCR on the 5' RACE reads. The data show just under 550,000 distinct CDR3 sequences, approximately 16% seen once. Looked up from germline, CDR1 is SGHAT and CDR2 is FQNNGV. With 5 bases removed from V and 4 bases from J, the gap between germline ends came to 17 bases. CDR3 length equals 15 residues. These data also featured in a second study, about yellow fever vaccine responses in identical twins.

The receptor was isolated from a woman aged 18-30 years in good health. The chain combines TRBV11-2 with TRBJ1-1, with a weak D call TRBD1 (6 bases). The sample consisted of CD4+ T cells sorted from blood. The CDR3 nucleotides read TGTGCCAGCAGCGCAACGGACAGAGGCGGCACTGAAGCTTTCTTT. Translating gives CASSATDRGGTEAFF.